This T cell receptor (beta chain) is from a study of beta chain features in type 1 diabetes. Isolated RNA was reverse transcribed in full, so expressed TCRB transcripts were sequenced. Generated by immunoSEQ multiplex PCR, the TCRdb table keeps only in-frame clones and is missing some. The sample has under 400,000 clones, approximately 12% seen once. Notes on this clone: Its target is not known. A read error may account for a junction end that differs from germline.

The CDR3 is made up of 17 amino acids. Per the germline V gene, CDR1 is SGHTA and CDR2 is FQGNSA. Whole-study results and caveats: A pattern of fewer insertions and more deletions at VDJ junctions was seen in type 1 diabetes patients. Compared with healthy donors, patients appeared to share more similar naive, central memory and regulatory TCRB repertoires. Shorter templates may be favored by PCR, equally so in patients and controls.

This clonotype was sampled from a man aged 18-30 years in good health. Sequencing was performed on naive CD4+ T cells from blood. The V call is TRBV7-2, the J call TRBJ1-2; 9 nucleotides line up with TRBD1. The CDR3 region is CASSQVSADRGDYGYTF. CDR3 nucleotide sequence: TGCGCCAGCAGCCAAGTCTCTGCGGACAGGGGAGACTATGGCTACACCTTC.